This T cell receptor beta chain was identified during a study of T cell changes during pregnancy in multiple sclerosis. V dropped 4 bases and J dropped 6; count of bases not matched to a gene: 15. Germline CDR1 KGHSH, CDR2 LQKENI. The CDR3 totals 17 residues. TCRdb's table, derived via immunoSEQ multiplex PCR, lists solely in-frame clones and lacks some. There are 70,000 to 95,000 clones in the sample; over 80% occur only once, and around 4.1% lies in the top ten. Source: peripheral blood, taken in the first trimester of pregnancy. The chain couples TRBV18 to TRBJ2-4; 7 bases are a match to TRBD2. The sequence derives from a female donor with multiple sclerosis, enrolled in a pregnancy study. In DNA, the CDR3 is TGTGCCAGCTCACTTGGCCCATCCGGGACTACCCCAAACATTCAGTACTTC. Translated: CASSLGPSGTTPNIQYF.